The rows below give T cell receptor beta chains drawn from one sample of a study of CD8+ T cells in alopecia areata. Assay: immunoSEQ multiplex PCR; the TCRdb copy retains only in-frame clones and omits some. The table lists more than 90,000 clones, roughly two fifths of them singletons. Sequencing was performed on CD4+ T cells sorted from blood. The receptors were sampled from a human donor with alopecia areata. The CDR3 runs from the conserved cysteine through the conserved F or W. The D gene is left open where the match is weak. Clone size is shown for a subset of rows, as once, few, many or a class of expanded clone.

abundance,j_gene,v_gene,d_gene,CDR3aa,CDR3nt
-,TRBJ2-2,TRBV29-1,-,CSVGGLVNTGELFF,TGCAGCGTTGGAGGCCTTGTGAACACCGGGGAGCTGTTTTTT
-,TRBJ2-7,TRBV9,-,CASSDLRGVGEQYF,TGTGCCAGCAGCGACCTCCGAGGTGTGGGCGAGCAGTACTTC
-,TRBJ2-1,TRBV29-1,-,CSVEVRSQSYNEQFF,TGCAGCGTTGAAGTACGTTCACAGAGCTACAATGAGCAGTTCTTC
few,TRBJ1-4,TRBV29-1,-,CSVEYSSRSEKLFF,TGCAGCGTTGAATATTCCTCCAGAAGTGAAAAACTGTTTTTT
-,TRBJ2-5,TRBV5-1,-,CASGLFGDVPQETQYF,TGCGCCAGCGGCCTTTTCGGGGACGTACCCCAAGAGACCCAGTACTTC
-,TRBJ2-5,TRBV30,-,CAWSNHLLETQYF,TGTGCCTGGAGTAACCACCTTTTAGAGACCCAGTACTTC
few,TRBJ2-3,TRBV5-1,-,CASSLEQGTTTQYF,TGCGCCAGCAGCTTGGAACAGGGTACCACTACGCAGTATTTT
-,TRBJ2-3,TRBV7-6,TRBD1,CASSPGQGARTDTQYF,TGTGCCAGCAGCCCTGGACAGGGTGCCCGCACAGATACGCAGTATTTT
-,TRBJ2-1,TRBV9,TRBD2,CASSALAGTNEQFF,TGTGCCAGCAGCGCACTAGCGGGGACCAATGAGCAGTTCTTC
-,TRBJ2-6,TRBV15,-,CATSRGGGANVLTF,TGTGCCACCAGCAGAGGGGGTGGGGCCAACGTCCTGACTTTC
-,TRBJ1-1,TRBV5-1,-,CASSLEWTTNTEAFF,TGCGCCAGCAGCTTGGAGTGGACAACGAACACTGAAGCTTTCTTT
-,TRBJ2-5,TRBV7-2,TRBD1,CASSLMTGAYQETQYF,TGTGCCAGCAGCTTAATGACAGGGGCCTACCAAGAGACCCAGTACTTC
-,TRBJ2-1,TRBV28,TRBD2,CASSLTASGSRNEQFF,TGTGCCAGCAGTCTGACGGCTAGCGGGAGTCGGAATGAGCAGTTCTTC
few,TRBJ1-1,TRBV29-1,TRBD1,CSVHKGQTFTEAFF,TGCAGCGTCCACAAGGGACAGACATTCACTGAAGCTTTCTTT
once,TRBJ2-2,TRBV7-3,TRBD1,CASSFGQGARDAGELFF,TGTGCCAGCAGCTTTGGACAGGGGGCGAGGGACGCCGGGGAGCTGTTTTTT
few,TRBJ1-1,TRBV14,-,CASSQDNQNPRTEAFF,TGTGCCAGCAGCCAGGATAACCAAAACCCGAGGACTGAAGCTTTCTTT
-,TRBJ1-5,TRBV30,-,CAWSVVRGPYSNQPQHF,TGTGCCTGGAGTGTCGTACGGGGCCCCTATAGCAATCAGCCCCAGCATTTT
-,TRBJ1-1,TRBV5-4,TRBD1,CASSWVDRGPNTEAFF,TGTGCCAGCAGCTGGGTGGACAGGGGGCCAAACACTGAAGCTTTCTTT
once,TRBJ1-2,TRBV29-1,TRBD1,CSVDSRTGVGYTF,TGCAGCGTTGATAGCCGGACAGGGGTTGGCTACACCTTC
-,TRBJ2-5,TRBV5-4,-,CASSLSSPGHRETQYF,TGTGCCAGCAGCCTATCATCCCCGGGACACCGAGAGACCCAGTACTTC
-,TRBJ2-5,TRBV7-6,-,CASSLSRGSQETQYF,TGTGCCAGCAGCTTAAGCCGGGGCAGCCAAGAGACCCAGTACTTC
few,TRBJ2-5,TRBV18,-,CASSPGDQETQYF,TGTGCCAGCTCACCAGGTGATCAAGAGACCCAGTACTTC
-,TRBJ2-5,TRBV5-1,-,CASSLSVETQYF,TGCGCCAGCAGCTTGTCCGTGGAGACCCAGTACTTC
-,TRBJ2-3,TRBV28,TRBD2,CASTSGRATDTQYF,TGTGCCAGCACTAGCGGGAGGGCCACAGATACGCAGTATTTT
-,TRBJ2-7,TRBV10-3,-,CAISESLGAYEQYF,TGTGCCATCAGTGAGTCGTTAGGGGCCTACGAGCAGTACTTC
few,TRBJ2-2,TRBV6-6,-,CASSPGDYTGELFF,TGTGCCAGCAGTCCAGGGGATTACACCGGGGAGCTGTTTTTT
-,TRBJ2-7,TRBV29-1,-,CSVREGVLSSYEQYF,TGCAGCGTCCGGGAAGGAGTCCTCTCGTCCTACGAGCAGTACTTC
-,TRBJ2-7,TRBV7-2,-,CASSPSLGYEQYF,TGTGCCAGCAGCCCCTCTCTCGGCTACGAGCAGTACTTC
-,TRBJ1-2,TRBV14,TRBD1,CASSGQGASYGYTF,TGTGCCAGCAGCGGTCAGGGGGCTTCCTATGGCTACACCTTC
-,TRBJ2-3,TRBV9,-,CASSGLLSSPTQYF,TGTGCCAGCAGCGGCCTCCTCTCATCCCCTACGCAGTATTTT
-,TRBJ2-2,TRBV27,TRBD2,CASSRASGHTGELFF,TGTGCCAGCAGTAGGGCTAGCGGACACACCGGGGAGCTGTTTTTT
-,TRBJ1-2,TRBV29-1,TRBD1,CSVDGQGHGYTF,TGCAGCGTCGATGGACAGGGACATGGCTACACCTTC
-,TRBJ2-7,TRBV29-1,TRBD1,CSVRDSYEQYF,TGCAGCGTCAGGGACAGTTACGAGCAGTACTTC
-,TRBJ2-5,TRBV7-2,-,CASSLTRQETQYF,TGTGCCAGCAGCTTGACCCGGCAAGAGACCCAGTACTTC
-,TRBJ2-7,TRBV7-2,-,CASSLLEGAYEQYF,TGTGCCAGCAGCTTACTGGAGGGAGCCTACGAGCAGTACTTC
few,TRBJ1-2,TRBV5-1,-,CASSPGQTYGYTF,TGCGCCAGCAGCCCGGGACAAACGTATGGCTACACCTTC
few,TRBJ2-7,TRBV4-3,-,CASSQEEGAGEQYF,TGCGCCAGCAGCCAAGAGGAGGGAGCCGGCGAGCAGTACTTC
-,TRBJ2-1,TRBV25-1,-,CASSEYSGRASFAEQFF,TGTGCCAGCAGTGAATATTCAGGGAGAGCTAGCTTTGCTGAGCAGTTCTTC
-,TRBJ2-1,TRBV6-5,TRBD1,CASSYGTVRANEQFF,TGTGCCAGCAGTTACGGGACAGTGAGGGCCAATGAGCAGTTCTTC
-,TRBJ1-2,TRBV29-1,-,CSASFYREDGYTF,TGCAGCGCCTCATTCTACAGGGAAGATGGCTACACCTTC
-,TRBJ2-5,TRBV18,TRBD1,CASSRTGAETQYF,TGTGCCAGCTCCCGGACAGGCGCGGAGACCCAGTACTTC
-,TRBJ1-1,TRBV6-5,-,CASRAGGGNTEAFF,TGTGCCAGCAGGGCTGGGGGAGGTAACACTGAAGCTTTCTTT
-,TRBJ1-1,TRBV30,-,CAWNLRGGTEAFF,TGTGCCTGGAACCTACGCGGGGGCACTGAAGCTTTCTTT
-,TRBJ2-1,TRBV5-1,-,CASSLQASLSSNEQFF,TGCGCCAGCAGCTTGCAGGCCAGCTTGTCATCCAATGAGCAGTTCTTC
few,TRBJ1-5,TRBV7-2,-,CASGRDNDQPQHF,TGTGCCAGCGGCAGGGATAATGATCAGCCCCAGCATTTT
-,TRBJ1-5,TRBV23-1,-,CASSLRASIGPQGNQPQHF,TGCGCCAGCAGCCTACGCGCGTCAATTGGACCCCAGGGGAATCAGCCCCAGCATTTT
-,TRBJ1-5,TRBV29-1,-,CSVSQGNQPQHF,TGCAGCGTTAGCCAGGGCAATCAGCCCCAGCATTTT
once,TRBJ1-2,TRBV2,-,CASKEGRYGCTF,TGTGCCAGCAAGGAGGGGCGATATGGCTGCACCTTC
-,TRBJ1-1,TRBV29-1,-,CSVRTQGNTEAFF,TGCAGCGTTCGAACACAGGGGAACACTGAAGCTTTCTTT
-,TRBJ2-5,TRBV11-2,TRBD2,CASSLAGGTRETQYF,TGTGCCAGCAGCTTAGCCGGAGGGACTAGGGAGACCCAGTACTTC
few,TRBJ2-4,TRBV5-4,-,CASSPTPRLAKNIQYF,TGTGCCAGCAGCCCGACGCCACGGCTAGCCAAAAACATTCAGTACTTC
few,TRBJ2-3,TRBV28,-,CASSPYPPGGTDTQYF,TGTGCCAGCAGTCCTTACCCCCCAGGGGGCACAGATACGCAGTATTTT
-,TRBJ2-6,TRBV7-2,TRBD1,CASSLRGRHSGANVLTF,TGTGCCAGCAGCCTCAGGGGGCGTCACTCTGGGGCCAACGTCCTGACTTTC
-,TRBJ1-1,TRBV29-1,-,CSVIRDVEAFF,TGCAGCGTTATTCGGGACGTTGAAGCTTTCTTT
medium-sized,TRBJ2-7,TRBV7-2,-,CASSPDDKQSEQYF,TGTGCCAGCAGCCCGGATGACAAGCAATCCGAGCAGTACTTC